Here is one T cell receptor (beta chain) with its context. The sample comes from a study of read filtering for tumor transcriptome and immune sequencing. Study information: DNase treatment preceded whole-transcriptome library preparation.

Molecular barcoded adaptors covering alpha/delta and beta/gamma chains were used on 400 to 450 ng RNA. Each CDR3 protein gets one entry after TCRdb re-called the reads with MiXCR. This sample has roughly 93,000 distinct CDR3 sequences, with roughly 21% found just once. Bone marrow was sampled from every patient at the time of active disease. The V end lost 6 bases, the J end lost 6 bases, and 14 bases lay between the germline ends. Germline assignment: CDR1 SQVTM and CDR2 ANQGSEA. CDR3 length: 13 residues. Input material: a population of CD138-negative cells sorted from bone marrow. The clonotype was recovered from a donor at least 40 years old with multiple myeloma. The chain employs TRBV29-1 and TRBJ2-2, with D possibly called TRBD1 or TRBD2 (5 bases each). The CDR3 is CSVGASVAGELFF. The CDR3 bases are TGCAGCGTCGGGGCGTCGGTAGCCGGGGAGCTGTTTTTT.